This T cell receptor (beta chain) appears in the sequencing data of a study of T cells in Graves' hyperthyroidism and ophthalmopathy. Study in general: Peripheral blood was drawn at first diagnosis, prior to all treatment. Broader study findings: Most clonotypes expanded in the thyroid (above 0.001) were also present in blood. A median about 6.2 months before onset, the model predicted ophthalmopathy.

V was trimmed by 4 bases and J by 5 bases, leaving 21 bases between them. Germline lookup yields CDR1 SGDLS and CDR2 YYNGEE. The CDR3 covers 16 residues. The CDR3 regions of TCR beta were amplified from RNA transcripts. In the first-round RT-PCR of the TCR CDR3, the HTBI primer set was used. TCRdb fed the multiplex PCR reads into MiXCR, producing one record per CDR3 protein. The sample yields more than 500,000 distinct CDR3 sequences, 14% to 15% seen once. This clonotype was picked up many times. No antigen is known for it. J is TRBJ2-5 and V is TRBV9; D is ambiguous. Material: blood. The TCR was taken from a woman in her thirties or forties with Graves' ophthalmopathy. The CDR3 reads CASSPIGYTDGETQYF. Here the CDR3 DNA reads TGTGCCAGCAGCCCAATCGGCTACACGGACGGGGAGACCCAGTACTTC. The entire variable domain, with the rest obtained from reference TRBV9 and TRBJ2-5, is as follows: DSGVTQTPKHLITATGQRVTLRCSPRSGDLSVYWYQQSLDQGLQFLIQYYNGEERAKGNILERFSAQQFPDLHSELNLSSLELGDSALYFCASSPIGYTDGETQYFGPGTRLLVL.